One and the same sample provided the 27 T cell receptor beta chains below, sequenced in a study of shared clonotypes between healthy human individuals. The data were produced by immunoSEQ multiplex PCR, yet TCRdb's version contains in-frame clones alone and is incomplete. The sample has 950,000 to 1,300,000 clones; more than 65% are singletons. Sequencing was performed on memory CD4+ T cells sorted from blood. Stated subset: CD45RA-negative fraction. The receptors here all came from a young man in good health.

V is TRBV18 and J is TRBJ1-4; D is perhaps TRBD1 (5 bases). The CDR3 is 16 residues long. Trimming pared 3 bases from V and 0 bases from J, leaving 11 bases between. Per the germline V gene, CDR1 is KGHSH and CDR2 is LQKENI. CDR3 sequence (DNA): TGTGCCAGCTCACCTTGGACGGGGCCAACTAATGAAAAACTGTTTTTT. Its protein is CASSPWTGPTNEKLFF.

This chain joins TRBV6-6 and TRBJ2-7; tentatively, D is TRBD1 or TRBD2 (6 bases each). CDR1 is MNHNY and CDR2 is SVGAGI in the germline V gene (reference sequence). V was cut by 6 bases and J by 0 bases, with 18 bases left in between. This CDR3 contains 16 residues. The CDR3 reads CASSHVQGRTSYEQYF. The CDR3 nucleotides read TGTGCCAGCAGCCACGTCCAGGGGAGGACCTCCTACGAGCAGTACTTC.

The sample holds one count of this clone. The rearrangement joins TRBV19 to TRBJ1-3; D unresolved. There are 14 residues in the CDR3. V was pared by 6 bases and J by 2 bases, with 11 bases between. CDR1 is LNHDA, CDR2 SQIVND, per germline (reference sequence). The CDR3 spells CASSPQVTGNTIYF. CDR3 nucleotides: TGTGCCAGTAGCCCTCAGGTGACTGGAAACACCATATATTTT. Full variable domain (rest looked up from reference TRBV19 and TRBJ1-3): DGGITQSPKYLFRKEGQNVTLSCEQNLNHDAMYWYRQDPGQGLRLIYYSQIVNDFQKGDIAEGYSVSREKKESFPLTVTSAQKNPTAFYLCASSPQVTGNTIYFGEGSWLTVV.

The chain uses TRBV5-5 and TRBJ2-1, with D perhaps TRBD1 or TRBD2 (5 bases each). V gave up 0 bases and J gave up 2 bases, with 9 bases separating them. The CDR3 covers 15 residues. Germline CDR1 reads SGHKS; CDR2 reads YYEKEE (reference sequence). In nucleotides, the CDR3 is TGTGCCAGCAGCTTGGCCGGGACCGCCTACAATGAGCAGTTCTTC. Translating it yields CASSLAGTAYNEQFF.

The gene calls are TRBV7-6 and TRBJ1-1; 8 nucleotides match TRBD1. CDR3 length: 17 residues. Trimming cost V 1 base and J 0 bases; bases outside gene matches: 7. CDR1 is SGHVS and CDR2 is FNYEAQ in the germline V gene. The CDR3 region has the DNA TGTGCCAGCAGCTTAGGTGGGACAGGTCTCATGAACACTGAAGCTTTCTTT. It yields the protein CASSLGGTGLMNTEAFF.

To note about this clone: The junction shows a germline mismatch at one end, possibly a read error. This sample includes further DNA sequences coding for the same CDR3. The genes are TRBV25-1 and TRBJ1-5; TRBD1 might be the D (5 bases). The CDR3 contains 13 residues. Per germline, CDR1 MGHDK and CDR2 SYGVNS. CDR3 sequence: CASSTTGNQPQHF. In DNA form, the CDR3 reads TGCGCCAGCAGTACCACAGGAAATCAGCCCCAGCATTTT. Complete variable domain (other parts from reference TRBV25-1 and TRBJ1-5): EADIYQTPRYLVIGTGKKITLECSQTMGHDKMYWYQQDPGMELHLIHYSYGVNSTEKGDLSSESTVSRIRTEHFPLTLESARPSHTSQYLCASSTTGNQPQHFGDGTRLSIL.

The CDR3 sequence is CASSRGEGPYGYTF. Here the CDR3 DNA reads TGCGCCAGCAGCCGGGGGGAGGGACCCTATGGCTACACCTTC. This chain links TRBV5-1 with TRBJ1-2; TRBD1 might be the D (5 bases). This CDR3 contains 14 residues. Trimming cost V 4 bases and J 4 bases, with 14 bases left between them. The germline CDR1 and CDR2 sequences are SGHRS and YFSETQ.

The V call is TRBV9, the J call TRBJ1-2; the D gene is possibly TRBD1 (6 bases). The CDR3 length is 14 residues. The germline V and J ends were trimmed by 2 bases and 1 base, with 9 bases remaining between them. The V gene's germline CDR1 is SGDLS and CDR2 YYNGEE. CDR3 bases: TGTGCCAGCAGCGTGGACAGCCGTAACTATGGCTACACCTTC. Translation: CASSVDSRNYGYTF.

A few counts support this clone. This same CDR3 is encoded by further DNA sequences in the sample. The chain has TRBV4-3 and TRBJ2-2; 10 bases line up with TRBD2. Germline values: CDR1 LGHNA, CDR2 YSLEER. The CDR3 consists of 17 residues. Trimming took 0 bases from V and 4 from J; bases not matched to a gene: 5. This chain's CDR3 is CASSQEVLAGRTGELFF. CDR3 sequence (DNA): TGCGCCAGCAGCCAAGAAGTACTAGCGGGACGCACCGGGGAGCTGTTTTTT.

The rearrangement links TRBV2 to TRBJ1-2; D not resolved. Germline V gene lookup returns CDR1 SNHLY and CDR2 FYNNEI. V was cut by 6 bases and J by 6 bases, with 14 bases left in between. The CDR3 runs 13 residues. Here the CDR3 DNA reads TGTGCCAGCAGCTCCGTAAACCCGAATGGCTACACCTTC. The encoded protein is CASSSVNPNGYTF.

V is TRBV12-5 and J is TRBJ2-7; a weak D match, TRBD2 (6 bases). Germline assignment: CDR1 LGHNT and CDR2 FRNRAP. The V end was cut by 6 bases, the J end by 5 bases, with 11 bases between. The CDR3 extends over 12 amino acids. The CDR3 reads CASGHGRNEQYF. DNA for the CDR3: TGTGCTAGTGGGCATGGGAGGAACGAGCAGTACTTC.

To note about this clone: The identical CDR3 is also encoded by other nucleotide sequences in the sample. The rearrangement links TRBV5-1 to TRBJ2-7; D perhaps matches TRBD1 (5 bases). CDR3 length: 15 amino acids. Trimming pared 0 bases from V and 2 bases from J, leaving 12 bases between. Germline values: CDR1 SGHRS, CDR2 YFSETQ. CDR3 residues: CASSLEGEGPYEQYF. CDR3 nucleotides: TGCGCCAGCAGCTTGGAAGGGGAAGGGCCCTACGAGCAGTACTTC.

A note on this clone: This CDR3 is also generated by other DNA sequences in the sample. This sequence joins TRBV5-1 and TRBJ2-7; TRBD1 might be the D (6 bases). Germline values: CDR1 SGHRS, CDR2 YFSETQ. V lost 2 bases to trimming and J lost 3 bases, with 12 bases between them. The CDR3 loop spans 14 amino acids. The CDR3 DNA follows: TGCGCCAGCAGCTTAGACACAGGGTACTACGAGCAGTACTTC. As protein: CASSLDTGYYEQYF. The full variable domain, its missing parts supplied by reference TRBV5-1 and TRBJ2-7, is KAGVTQTPRYLIKTRGQQVTLSCSPISGHRSVSWYQQTPGQGLQFLFEYFSETQRNKGNFPGRFSGRQFSNSRSEMNVSTLELGDSALYLCASSLDTGYYEQYFGPGTRLTVT.

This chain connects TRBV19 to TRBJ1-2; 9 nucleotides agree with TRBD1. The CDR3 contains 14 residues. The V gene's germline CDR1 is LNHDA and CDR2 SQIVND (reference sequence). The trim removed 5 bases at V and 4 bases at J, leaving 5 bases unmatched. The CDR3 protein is CASSATGGSYGYTF. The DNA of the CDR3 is TGTGCCAGTAGTGCGACAGGGGGGAGCTATGGCTACACCTTC.

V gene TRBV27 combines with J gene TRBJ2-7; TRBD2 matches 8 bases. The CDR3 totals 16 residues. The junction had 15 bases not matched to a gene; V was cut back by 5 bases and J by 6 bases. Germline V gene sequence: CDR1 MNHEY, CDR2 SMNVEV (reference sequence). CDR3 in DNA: TGTGCCAGCAGTCCTGGCTGGGGATCGGGAGGGGTCGAGCAGTACTTC. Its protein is CASSPGWGSGGVEQYF.

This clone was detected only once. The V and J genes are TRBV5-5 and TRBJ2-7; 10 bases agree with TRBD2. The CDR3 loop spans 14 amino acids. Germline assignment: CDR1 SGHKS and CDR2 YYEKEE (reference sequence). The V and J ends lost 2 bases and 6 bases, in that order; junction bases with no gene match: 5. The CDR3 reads CASSFSWTSGEQYF. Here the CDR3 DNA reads TGTGCCAGCAGCTTTTCGTGGACTAGCGGCGAGCAGTACTTC.

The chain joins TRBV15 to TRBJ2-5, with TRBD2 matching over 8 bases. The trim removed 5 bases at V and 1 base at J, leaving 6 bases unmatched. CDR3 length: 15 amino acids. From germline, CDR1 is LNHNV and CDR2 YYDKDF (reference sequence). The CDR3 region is CATSPGGRVQETQYF. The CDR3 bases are TGTGCCACCAGCCCGGGGGGGAGGGTCCAAGAGACCCAGTACTTC.

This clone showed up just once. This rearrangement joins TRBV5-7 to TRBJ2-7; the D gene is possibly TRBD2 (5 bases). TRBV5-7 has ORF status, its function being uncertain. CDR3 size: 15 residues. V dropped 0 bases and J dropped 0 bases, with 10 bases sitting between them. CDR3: CASSLAERGSYEQYF. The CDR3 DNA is TGTGCCAGCAGCTTGGCCGAACGGGGCTCCTACGAGCAGTACTTC.

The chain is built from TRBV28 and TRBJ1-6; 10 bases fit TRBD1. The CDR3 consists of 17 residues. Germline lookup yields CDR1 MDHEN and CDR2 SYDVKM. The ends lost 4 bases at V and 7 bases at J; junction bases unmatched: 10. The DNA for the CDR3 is TGTGCCAGCAGTTCGTCGACAGGGGGCCTTAGGAATTCACCCCTCCACTTT. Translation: CASSSSTGGLRNSPLHF.

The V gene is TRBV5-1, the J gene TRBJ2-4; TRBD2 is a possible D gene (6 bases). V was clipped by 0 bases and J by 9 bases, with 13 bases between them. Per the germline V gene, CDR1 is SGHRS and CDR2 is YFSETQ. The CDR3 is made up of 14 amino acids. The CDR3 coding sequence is TGCGCCAGCAGCTTGGATGGAGGGCCGGGCATTCAGTACTTC. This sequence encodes CASSLDGGPGIQYF.

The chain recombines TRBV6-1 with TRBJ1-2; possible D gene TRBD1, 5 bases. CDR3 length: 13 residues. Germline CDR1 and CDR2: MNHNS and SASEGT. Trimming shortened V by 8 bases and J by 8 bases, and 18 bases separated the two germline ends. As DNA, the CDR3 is TGTGCCAGCGGGACGTTCGGACTCTGGGGCTACACCTTC. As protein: CASGTFGLWGYTF.

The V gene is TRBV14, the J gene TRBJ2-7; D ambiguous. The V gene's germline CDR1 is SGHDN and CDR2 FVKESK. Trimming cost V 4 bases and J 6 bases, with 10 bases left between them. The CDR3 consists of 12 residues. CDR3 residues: CASSPWFGEQYF. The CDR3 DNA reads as TGTGCCAGCAGCCCCTGGTTCGGCGAGCAGTACTTC. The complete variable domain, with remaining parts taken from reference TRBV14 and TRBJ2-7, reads EAGVTQFPSHSVIEKGQTVTLRCDPISGHDNLYWYRRVMGKEIKFLLHFVKESKQDESGMPNNRFLAERTGGTYSTLKVQPAELEDSGVYFCASSPWFGEQYFGPGTRLTVT.

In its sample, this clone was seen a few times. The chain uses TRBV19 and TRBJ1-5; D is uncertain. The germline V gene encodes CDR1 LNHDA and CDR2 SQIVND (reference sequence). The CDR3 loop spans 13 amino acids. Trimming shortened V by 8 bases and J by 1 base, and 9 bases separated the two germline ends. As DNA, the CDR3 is TGTGCCAGTGAATTCGGGAGCAATCAGCCCCAGCATTTT. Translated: CASEFGSNQPQHF.

CDR3 sequence: CASSITSGYEQYF. CDR3 nucleotides: TGTGCCAGCTCCATAACTAGCGGGTACGAGCAGTACTTC. This chain links TRBV18 with TRBJ2-7; 9 bases are shared with TRBD2. This CDR3 contains 13 residues. After removal of 6 bases from V and 4 bases from J, the junction contained 4 bases not matched to a gene. In germline, CDR1 is KGHSH, CDR2 LQKENI.

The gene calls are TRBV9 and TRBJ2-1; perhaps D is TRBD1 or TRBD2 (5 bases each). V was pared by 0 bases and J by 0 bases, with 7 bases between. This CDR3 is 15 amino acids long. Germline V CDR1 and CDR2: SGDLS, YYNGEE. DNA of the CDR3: TGTGCCAGCAGCGTAGCTGGGGGCTCCTACAATGAGCAGTTCTTC. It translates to CASSVAGGSYNEQFF.

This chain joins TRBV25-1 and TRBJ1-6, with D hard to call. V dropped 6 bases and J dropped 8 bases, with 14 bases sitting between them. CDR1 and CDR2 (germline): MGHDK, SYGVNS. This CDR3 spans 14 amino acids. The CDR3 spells CASSPGRVDSPLHF. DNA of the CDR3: TGTGCCAGCAGCCCCGGGCGGGTAGATTCACCCCTCCACTTT.

This chain's CDR3 is CASSLDYQLYEQYF. CDR3 nucleotides: TGCGCCAGCAGCCTGGACTACCAACTCTACGAGCAGTACTTC. The chain has TRBV5-1 and TRBJ2-7; D perhaps matches TRBD2 (6 bases). From germline, CDR1 is SGHRS and CDR2 YFSETQ. The V gene lost 4 bases and the J gene lost 3 bases, with 14 bases spanning the gap. The CDR3 sequence is 14 residues long.